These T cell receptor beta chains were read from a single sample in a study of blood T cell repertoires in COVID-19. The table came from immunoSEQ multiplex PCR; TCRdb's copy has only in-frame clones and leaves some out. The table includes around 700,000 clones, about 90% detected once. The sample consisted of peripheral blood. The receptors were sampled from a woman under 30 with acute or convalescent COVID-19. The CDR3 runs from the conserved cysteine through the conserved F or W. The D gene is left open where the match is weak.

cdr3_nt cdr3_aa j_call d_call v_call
TGCGCCAGCCAAACTTGGGGCTCCAACAATGAGCAGTTCTTC CASQTWGSNNEQFF TRBJ2-1 NA TRBV5-1
TGTGCCAGCAAAGGACAGGGGTACACTGAAGCTTTCTTT CASKGQGYTEAFF TRBJ1-1 TRBD1 TRBV2
TGTGCCAGCAGCTTAGGCGGGGCGAGCAATCAGCCCCAGCATTTT CASSLGGASNQPQHF TRBJ1-5 NA TRBV7-2
TGTGCCAGTAATCGGGCGACAGGCACCGGGGAGCTGTTTTTT CASNRATGTGELFF TRBJ2-2 NA TRBV19
TGTGCCAGCAGCCAGAGGGATATAGCGCAGTACTTC CASSQRDIAQYF TRBJ2-7 NA TRBV3-1/TRBV3-2
TGTGCCGCGGAGGGACAGGGAAACGAGCAGTACTTC CAAEGQGNEQYF TRBJ2-7 TRBD1 TRBV10-3
TGCGCCAGCAGCCAAAATGACAGCCCGAATGGCTACACCTTC CASSQNDSPNGYTF TRBJ1-2 NA TRBV4-1
TGTGCCAGCATCCGACAGGGGCAGGGTCTGGCCGGGGAGCTGTTTTTT CASIRQGQGLAGELFF TRBJ2-2 TRBD1 TRBV11-2
TGTGCCAGTATCGGCAGGGGGATCTCTAGCTATGGCTACACCTTC CASIGRGISSYGYTF TRBJ1-2 TRBD1 TRBV19
TGTGCCAGCAGGAGCCCCCGGGACAGTAGCACCTACGAGCAGTACTTC CASRSPRDSSTYEQYF TRBJ2-7 TRBD1 TRBV2
TGTGCCACCAGTGACCCCTTAGGACAGGGGGCGTATGAGCAGTTCTTC CATSDPLGQGAYEQFF TRBJ2-1 TRBD1 TRBV24-1
TGCGCCAGCAGCATGACAGTGCTCACAGATACGCAGTATTTT CASSMTVLTDTQYF TRBJ2-3 NA TRBV5-1
TGTGCCAGAACTGGACAGGGGTATGGCTACACCTTC CARTGQGYGYTF TRBJ1-2 TRBD1 TRBV12-3/TRBV12-4
TGTGCCAGCAGCCCAAGACAGGGGATGAACACTGAAGCTTTCTTT CASSPRQGMNTEAFF TRBJ1-1 TRBD1 TRBV7-2
TGTGCCAGCAGCCAAGGAAACCAGATGAACACTGAAGCTTTCTTT CASSQGNQMNTEAFF TRBJ1-1 NA TRBV3-1/TRBV3-2
TGTGCCAGCAGCTCTGACAGGGTGGCTGGAAACACCATATATTTT CASSSDRVAGNTIYF TRBJ1-3 TRBD1 TRBV7-2
TGTGCCAGCAGCTTAGAACATACCTTC CASSLEHTF TRBJ1-2 NA TRBV13
TGTGCCAGCAGTTACAGAGAGGATACTGAAGCTTTCTTT CASSYREDTEAFF TRBJ1-1 NA TRBV6-5
TGCGCCAGCAGCCCCCATCTAGGCACCGGGGAGCTGTTTTTT CASSPHLGTGELFF TRBJ2-2 NA TRBV4-1
TGTGCCAGCAGCCAGAACACCGGGACTAGCGCCGGGGAGCTGTTTTTT CASSQNTGTSAGELFF TRBJ2-2 TRBD2 TRBV4-2